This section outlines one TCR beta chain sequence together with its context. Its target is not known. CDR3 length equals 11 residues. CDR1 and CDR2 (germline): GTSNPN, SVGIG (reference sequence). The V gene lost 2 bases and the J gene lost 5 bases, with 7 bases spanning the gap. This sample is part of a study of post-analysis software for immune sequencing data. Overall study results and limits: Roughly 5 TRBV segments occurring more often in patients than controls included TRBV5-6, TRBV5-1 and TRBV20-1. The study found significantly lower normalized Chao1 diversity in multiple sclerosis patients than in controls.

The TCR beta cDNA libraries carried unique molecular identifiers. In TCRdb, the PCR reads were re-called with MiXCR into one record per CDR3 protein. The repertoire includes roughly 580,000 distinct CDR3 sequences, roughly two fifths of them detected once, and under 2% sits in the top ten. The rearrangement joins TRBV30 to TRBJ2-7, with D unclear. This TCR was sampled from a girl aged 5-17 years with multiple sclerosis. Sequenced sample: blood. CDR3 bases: TGTGCCTGGAGTCTCCTGGACGAGCAGTACTTC. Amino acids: CAWSLLDEQYF.